This T cell receptor beta chain was captured by sequencing in a study of beta chain features in type 1 diabetes. Overall study context: Cell yields, gender and age were comparable in patients and healthy donors. Study-wide findings and caveats: All four CD4+ subsets from Type 1 diabetes patients carried moderately but significantly shorter TCRB CDR3s.

The CDR3 spans 13 residues. Germline CDR1 and CDR2: SQVTM and ANQGSEA. With V trimmed by 7 bases and J by 8 bases, 7 bases remained unmatched. Isolated RNA was reverse transcribed in full, so expressed TCRB transcripts were sequenced. Some clones are missing from TCRdb's copy, which holds only in-frame ones; the method was immunoSEQ multiplex PCR. The sample holds more than 150,000 clones, about 12% seen once. A remark on this clone: The antigen is not known.

Sequenced input: central memory CD4+ T cells from blood. The chain has TRBV29-1 and TRBJ1-5; 11 nucleotides match TRBD1. This TCR was sampled from a woman under 30 in good health. The CDR3 bases are TGCAGCGCCTGGGACAGGGGGTTTGAGCCCCAGCATTTT. It codes for CSAWDRGFEPQHF. The variable domain in full, completed from reference TRBV29-1 and TRBJ1-5, reads SAVISQKPSRDICQRGTSLTIQCQVDSQVTMMFWYRQQPGQSLTLIATANQGSEATYESGFVIDKFPISRPNLTFSTLTVSNMSPEDSSIYLCSAWDRGFEPQHFGDGTRLSIL.